The source of this T cell receptor (beta chain) is a study of cytomegalovirus exposure and HLA in healthy donors. This CDR3 has 13 residues. The V end was cut by 3 bases, the J end by 5 bases, with 10 bases between. Germline-derived CDR1 and CDR2 are SGHNT and YYREEE (reference sequence). Both 60 Vbeta primers and 13 Jbeta primers went into the PCR. Data came from immunoSEQ multiplex PCR; TCRdb stores just in-frame clones and leaves some out. Here the sample spans about 200,000 clones, 65% to 85% being singletons. Study findings and constraints: Reportedly, fewer N-insertions than the roughly 700-donor mean appeared in an Asian-associated ancestry cluster in a later analysis. Within an earlier analysis, most TCR beta V segments proved productive either about 87% or about 30% of the time.

With respect to this clone: No antigen is known for it.

Sequencing was performed on PBMCs. The clonotype comes from a man aged 30-40 years in good health and CMV-seronegative. The gene calls are TRBV5-4 and TRBJ2-3, with D possibly TRBD1 on 5 matching bases. The CDR3, as DNA: TGTGCCAGCAGCTCGAGTGACAGAGATACGCAGTATTTT. Translating it yields CASSSSDRDTQYF.